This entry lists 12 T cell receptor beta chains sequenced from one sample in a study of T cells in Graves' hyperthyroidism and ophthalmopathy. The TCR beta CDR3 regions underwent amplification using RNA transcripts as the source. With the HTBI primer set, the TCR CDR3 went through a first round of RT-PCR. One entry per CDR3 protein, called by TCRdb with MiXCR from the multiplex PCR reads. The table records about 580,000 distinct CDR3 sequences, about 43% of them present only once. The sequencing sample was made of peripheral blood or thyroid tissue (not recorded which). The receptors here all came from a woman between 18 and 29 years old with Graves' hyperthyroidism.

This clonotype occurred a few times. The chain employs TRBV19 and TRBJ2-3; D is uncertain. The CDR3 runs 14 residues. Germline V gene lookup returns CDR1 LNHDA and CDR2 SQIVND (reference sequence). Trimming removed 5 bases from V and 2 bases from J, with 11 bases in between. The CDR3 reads CASSHGFSTDTQYF. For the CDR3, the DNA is TGTGCCAGTAGTCACGGGTTTTCCACAGATACGCAGTATTTT.

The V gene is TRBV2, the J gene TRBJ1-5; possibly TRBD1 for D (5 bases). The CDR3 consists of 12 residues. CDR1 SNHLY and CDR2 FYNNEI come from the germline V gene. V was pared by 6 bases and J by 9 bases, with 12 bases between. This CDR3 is CASRIREGPQHF. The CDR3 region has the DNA TGTGCCAGCAGAATCAGGGAGGGGCCCCAGCATTTT.

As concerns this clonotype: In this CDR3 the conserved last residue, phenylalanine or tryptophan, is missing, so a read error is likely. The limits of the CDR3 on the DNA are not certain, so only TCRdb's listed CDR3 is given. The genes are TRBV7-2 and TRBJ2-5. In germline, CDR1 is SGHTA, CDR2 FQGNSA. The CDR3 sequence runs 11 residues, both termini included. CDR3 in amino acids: CASSVSGTLNT.

The CDR3 region has the DNA TGTGCCCCGGGACTCGTGAACACTGAAGCTTTCTTT. As protein: CAPGLVNTEAFF. This rearrangement joins TRBV25-1 to TRBJ1-1; weak D call: TRBD1 (5 bases). This CDR3 region has 12 residues. Germline lookup yields CDR1 MGHDK and CDR2 SYGVNS. The V gene lost 11 bases and the J gene lost 0 bases, with 10 bases spanning the gap. The full variable domain, rest sourced from reference TRBV25-1 and TRBJ1-1, is EADIYQTPRYLVIGTGKKITLECSQTMGHDKMYWYQQDPGMELHLIHYSYGVNSTEKGDLSSESTVSRIRTEHFPLTLESARPSHTSQYLCAPGLVNTEAFFGQGTRLTVV.

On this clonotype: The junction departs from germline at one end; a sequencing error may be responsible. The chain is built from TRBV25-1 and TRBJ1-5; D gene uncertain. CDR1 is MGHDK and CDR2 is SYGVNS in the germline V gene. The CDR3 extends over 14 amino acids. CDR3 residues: CASSDIGGNQPQNF. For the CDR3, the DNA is TGTGCCAGCAGTGATATAGGAGGCAATCAGCCCCAGAATTTT.

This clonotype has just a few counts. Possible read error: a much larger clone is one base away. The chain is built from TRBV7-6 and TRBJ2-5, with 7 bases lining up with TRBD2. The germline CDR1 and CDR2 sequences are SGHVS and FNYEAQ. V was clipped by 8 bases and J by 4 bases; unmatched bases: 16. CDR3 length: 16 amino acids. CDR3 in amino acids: CASGLVGGPGVETQYF. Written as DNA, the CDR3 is TGTGCCAGCGGGCTAGTGGGAGGGCCGGGAGTAGAGACCCAGTACTTC. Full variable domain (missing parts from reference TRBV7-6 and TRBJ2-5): GAGVSQSPRYKVTKRGQDVALRCDPISGHVSLYWYRQALGQGPEFLTYFNYEAQQDKSGLPNDRFSAERPEGSISTLTIQRTEQRDSAMYRCASGLVGGPGVETQYFGPGTRLLVL.

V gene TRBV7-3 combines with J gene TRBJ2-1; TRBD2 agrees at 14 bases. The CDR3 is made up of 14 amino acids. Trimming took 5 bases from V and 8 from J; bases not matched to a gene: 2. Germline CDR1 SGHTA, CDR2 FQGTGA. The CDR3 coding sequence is TGTGCCAGCAGCCAGGGACTAGCGGGAGATGAGCAGTTCTTC. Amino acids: CASSQGLAGDEQFF.

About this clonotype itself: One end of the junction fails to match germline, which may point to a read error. The CDR3 region has the DNA TGCGCCAGCAGTGCGGCTAGCGGGACCTATGAGCAGTACTTC. Translation: CASSAASGTYEQYF. The chain recombines TRBV10-1 with TRBJ2-7, with 9 bases lining up with TRBD2. Per germline, CDR1 WNHNN and CDR2 SYGVQD (reference sequence). The CDR3 is 14 amino acids.

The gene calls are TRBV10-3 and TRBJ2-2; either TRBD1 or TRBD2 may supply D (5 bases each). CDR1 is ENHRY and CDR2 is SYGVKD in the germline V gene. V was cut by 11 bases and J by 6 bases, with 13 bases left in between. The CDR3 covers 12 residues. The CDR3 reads CAVRDGAGELFF. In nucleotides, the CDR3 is TGTGCCGTTAGGGACGGCGCCGGGGAGCTGTTTTTT.

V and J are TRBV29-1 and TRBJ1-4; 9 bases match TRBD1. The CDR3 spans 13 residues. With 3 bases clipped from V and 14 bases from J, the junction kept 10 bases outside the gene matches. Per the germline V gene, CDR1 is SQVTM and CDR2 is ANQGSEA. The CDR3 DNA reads TGCAGCGTTGATATTGGGACAGGGTATGAGCTGTTTTTT. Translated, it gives CSVDIGTGYELFF.

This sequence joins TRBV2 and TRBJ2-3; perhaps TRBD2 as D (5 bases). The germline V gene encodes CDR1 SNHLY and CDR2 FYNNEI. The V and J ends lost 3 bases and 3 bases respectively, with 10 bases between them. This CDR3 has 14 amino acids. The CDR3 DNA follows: TGTGCCAGCAGTGACGGGATGAGAACAGATACGCAGTATTTT. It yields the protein CASSDGMRTDTQYF.

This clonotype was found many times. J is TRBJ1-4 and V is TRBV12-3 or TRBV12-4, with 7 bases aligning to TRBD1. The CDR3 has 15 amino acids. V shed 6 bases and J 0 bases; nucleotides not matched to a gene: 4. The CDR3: CASRFQGATNEKLFF. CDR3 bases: TGTGCCAGCAGATTTCAGGGGGCAACTAATGAAAAACTGTTTTTT.